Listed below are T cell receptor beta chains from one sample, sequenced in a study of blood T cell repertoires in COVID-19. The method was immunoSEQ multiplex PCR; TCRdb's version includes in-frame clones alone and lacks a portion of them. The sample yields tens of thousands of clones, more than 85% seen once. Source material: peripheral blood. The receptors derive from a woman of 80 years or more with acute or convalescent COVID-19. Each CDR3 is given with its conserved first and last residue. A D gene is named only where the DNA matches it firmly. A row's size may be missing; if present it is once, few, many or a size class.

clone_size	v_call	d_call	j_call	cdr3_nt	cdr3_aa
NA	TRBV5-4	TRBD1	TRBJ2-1	TGTGCCAGCAGCTTGACAGGGGCCAATGAGCAGTTCTTC	CASSLTGANEQFF
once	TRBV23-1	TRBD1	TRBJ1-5	TGCGCCAGCAGTCAACGGGAACCCTGGGACAGGTTCAGCAATCAGCCCCAGCATTTT	CASSQREPWDRFSNQPQHF
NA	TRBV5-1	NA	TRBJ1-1	TGCGCCAGCAGCTTGGGTTCGTACATGAACACTGAAGCTTTCTTT	CASSLGSYMNTEAFF
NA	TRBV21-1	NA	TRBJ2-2	TGTGCCAGCAGCAAACCGCAGGGGGATGACACCGGGGAGCTGTTTTTT	CASSKPQGDDTGELFF
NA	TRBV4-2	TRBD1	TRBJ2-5	TGTGCCAGCAGCCAAGTCAGGGGGAGAGGAGAGACCCAGTACTTC	CASSQVRGRGETQYF
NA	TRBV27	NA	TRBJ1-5	TGTGCCAGCAGTGGCCCGGGGACTGGCAATCAGCCCCAGCATTTT	CASSGPGTGNQPQHF
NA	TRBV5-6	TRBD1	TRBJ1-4	TGTGCCAGCAGCGTACTCCGGACAGGCCCGACTAATGAAAAACTGTTTTTT	CASSVLRTGPTNEKLFF
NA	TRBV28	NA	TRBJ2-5	TGTGCCAGCAGCCCTCTGGGGCGTTCGCAGGAGACCCAGTACTTC	CASSPLGRSQETQYF
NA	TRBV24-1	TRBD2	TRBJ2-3	TGTGCCACCAGTGATTCGCCGGCAGCGGGAGTGATGGATACGCAGTATTTT	CATSDSPAAGVMDTQYF
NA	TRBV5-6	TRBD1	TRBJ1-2	TGTGCCAGCAGCTTTCGCCCTTGGACAGGGGGAGGCTATGGCTACACCTTC	CASSFRPWTGGGYGYTF
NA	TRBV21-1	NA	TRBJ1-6	TGTGCCAGCAGCAAAGGGTACGGAACAGTGACACCCCTCCACTTT	CASSKGYGTVTPLHF
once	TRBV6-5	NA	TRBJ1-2	TGTGCCAGCAGCTCCCAGGGGTTAGGCTACACCTTC	CASSSQGLGYTF
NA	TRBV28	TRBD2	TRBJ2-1	TGTGCCAGCAGTTTTGGGGGGACTACATTAATGAAGCAGTTCTTC	CASSFGGTTLMKQFF
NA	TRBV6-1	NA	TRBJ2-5	TGTGCCAGCAGTGCCAGGGGGGCAGGGGTACCATTGCAAGAGACCCAGTACTTC	CASSARGAGVPLQETQYF
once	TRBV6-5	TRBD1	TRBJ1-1	TGTGCCAGCAGGGGCATGGACAGGGAGTTAGAAGCTTTCTTT	CASRGMDRELEAFF
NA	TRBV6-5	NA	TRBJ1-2	TGTGCCAGCAGTAACCCAGGGAACTATGGCTACACCTTC	CASSNPGNYGYTF
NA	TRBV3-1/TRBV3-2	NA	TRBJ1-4	TGTGCCAGCAGCCAAGTGGTTTCGGTTAATGAAAAACTGTTTTTT	CASSQVVSVNEKLFF
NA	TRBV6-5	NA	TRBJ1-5	TGTGCCAGCAGGATATGGGGGCGCGAGGATCAGCCCCAGCATTTT	CASRIWGREDQPQHF
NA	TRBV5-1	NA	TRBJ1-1	TGCGCCAGCAGCTTGGGGTCAGTGAACACTGAAGCTTTCTTT	CASSLGSVNTEAFF
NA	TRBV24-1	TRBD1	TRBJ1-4	TGTGCCACCAGTGATCCAAGACAGGGTGGTGAAAAACTGTTTTTT	CATSDPRQGGEKLFF
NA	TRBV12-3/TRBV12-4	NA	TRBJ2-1	TGTGCCAGCAGTTTTGCGGGTGAGCAGTTCTTC	CASSFAGEQFF
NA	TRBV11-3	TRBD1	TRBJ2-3	TGTGCCAGCAGATTGGGACAGGGCCTAAACACAGATACGCAGTATTTT	CASRLGQGLNTDTQYF
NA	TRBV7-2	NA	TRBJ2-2	TGTGCCAGCAGATTCGACGAGGACACCGGGGAGCTGTTTTTT	CASRFDEDTGELFF
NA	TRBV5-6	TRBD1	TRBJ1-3	TGTGCCAGCAGCCGAAGATCACCAAGGGGGCCTGGAAACACCATATATTTT	CASSRRSPRGPGNTIYF
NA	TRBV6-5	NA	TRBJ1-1	TGTGCCAGCAGTCACAGGGTAGGCGGCACTGAAGCTTTCTTT	CASSHRVGGTEAFF
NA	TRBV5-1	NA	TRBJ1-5	TGCGCCAGCAGCGATGGACAGAGCAATCAGCCCCAGCATTTT	CASSDGQSNQPQHF
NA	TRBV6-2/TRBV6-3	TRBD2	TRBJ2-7	TGTGCCAGCAGTGACGTGGGACTAGCGGGATCCTACGAGCAGTACTTC	CASSDVGLAGSYEQYF
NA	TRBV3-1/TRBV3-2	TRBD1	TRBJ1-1	TGTGCCAGCAGCCAAGACAGGGGGCTCACTGAAGCTTTCTTT	CASSQDRGLTEAFF
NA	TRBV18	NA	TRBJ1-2	TGTGCCAGCTCACCACCGAGAACGCCAGGGCCCTATGGCTACACCTTC	CASSPPRTPGPYGYTF
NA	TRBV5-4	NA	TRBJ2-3	TGTGCCAGCAGCTTGGCACTCGGGGGGCAGGGCACAGATACGCAGTATTTT	CASSLALGGQGTDTQYF
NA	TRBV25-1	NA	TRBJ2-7	TGTGCCAGCAGTGAAATACAGGGCTACGAGCAGTACTTC	CASSEIQGYEQYF
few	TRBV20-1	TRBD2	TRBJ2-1	TGCAGTGCTAGTCTTAGGCCCGGGGGGATTGATGAGCAGTTCTTC	CSASLRPGGIDEQFF
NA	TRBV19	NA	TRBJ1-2	TGTGCCAGTAGTATAGCGGGGACTCCCTATGGCTACACCTTC	CASSIAGTPYGYTF
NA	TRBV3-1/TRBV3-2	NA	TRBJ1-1	TGTGCCAGCAGCCAACTTGGGGGCCCTGAAGCTTTCTTT	CASSQLGGPEAFF
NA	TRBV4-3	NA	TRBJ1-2	TGCGCCAGCAGCCAAGCTGGAGGGAACTATGGCTACACCTTC	CASSQAGGNYGYTF
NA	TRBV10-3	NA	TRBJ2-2	TGTGCCATCAGTGACCCCAGGCTCTCCGGGGAGCTGTTTTTT	CAISDPRLSGELFF
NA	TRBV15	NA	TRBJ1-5	TGTGCCACAAGACCGGGACAACATAGCAATCAGCCCCAGCATTTT	CATRPGQHSNQPQHF
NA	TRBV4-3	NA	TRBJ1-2	TGCGCCAGCAGCCAAGAGGCCAGGGGCTATGGCTACACCTTC	CASSQEARGYGYTF
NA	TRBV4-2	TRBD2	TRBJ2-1	TGTGCCAGCAGCCAAGATAGGACTAGCGGGAGTTTTAAGTTCTTC	CASSQDRTSGSFKFF
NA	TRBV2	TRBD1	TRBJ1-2	TGTGCCAGCAGGGCTCTGGGACAGGCAAACTATGGCTACACCTTC	CASRALGQANYGYTF
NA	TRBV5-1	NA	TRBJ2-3	TGCGCCAGCAGCTTGGCCTCGAGGGGAGGGGGTACAGATACGCAGTATTTT	CASSLASRGGGTDTQYF
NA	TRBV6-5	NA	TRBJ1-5	TGTGCCAGCAGCGTAGGCAGGGTCAATCAGCCCCAGCATTTT	CASSVGRVNQPQHF
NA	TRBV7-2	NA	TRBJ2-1	TGTGCCAGCAGCTTAAACCTCCGAGCGGTTTCCGATGAGCAGTTCTTC	CASSLNLRAVSDEQFF
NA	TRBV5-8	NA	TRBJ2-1	TGTGCCAGCAGCTTCTTAGCGTACTCCTACAATGAGCAGTTCTTC	CASSFLAYSYNEQFF
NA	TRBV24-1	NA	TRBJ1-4	TGTGCCACCAGTGGCCCTACGGGACTGTTTTTT	CATSGPTGLFF